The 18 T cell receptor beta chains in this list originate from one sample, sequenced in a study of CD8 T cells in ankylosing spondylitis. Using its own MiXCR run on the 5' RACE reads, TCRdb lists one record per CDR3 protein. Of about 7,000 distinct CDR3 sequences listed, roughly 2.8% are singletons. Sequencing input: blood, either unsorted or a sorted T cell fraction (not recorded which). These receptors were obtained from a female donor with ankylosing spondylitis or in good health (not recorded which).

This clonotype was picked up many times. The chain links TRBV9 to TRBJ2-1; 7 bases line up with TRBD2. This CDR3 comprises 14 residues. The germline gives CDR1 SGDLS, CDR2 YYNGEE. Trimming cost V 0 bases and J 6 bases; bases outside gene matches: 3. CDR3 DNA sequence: TGTGCCAGCAGCGTAGAAGGGACTACCAATGAGCAGTTCTTC. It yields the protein CASSVEGTTNEQFF.

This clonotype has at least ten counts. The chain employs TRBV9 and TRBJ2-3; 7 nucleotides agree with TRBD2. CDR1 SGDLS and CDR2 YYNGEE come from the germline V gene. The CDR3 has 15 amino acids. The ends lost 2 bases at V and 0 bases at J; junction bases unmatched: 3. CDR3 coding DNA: TGTGCCAGCAGCGTGGCTAGCGGAAGCACAGATACGCAGTATTTT. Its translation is CASSVASGSTDTQYF.

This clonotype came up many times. CDR3 sequence (DNA): TGTGCCAGCAGCACGCCCCTACAGGGAGTTAACTATGGCTACACCTTC. Its translation is CASSTPLQGVNYGYTF. The rearrangement uses TRBV9 and TRBJ1-2; the D gene is possibly TRBD1 (6 bases). Germline lookup yields CDR1 SGDLS and CDR2 YYNGEE. V was cut by 4 bases and J by 1 base, with 17 bases left in between. This CDR3 has 16 residues.

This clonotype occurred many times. CDR3 loop: CASSVVTGAEQYF. The CDR3 DNA follows: TGTGCCAGCAGCGTAGTCACCGGGGCCGAGCAGTACTTC. The chain combines TRBV9 with TRBJ2-7; D might be TRBD1 or TRBD2, each matching 5 bases. Per the germline V gene, CDR1 is SGDLS and CDR2 is YYNGEE. This CDR3 is 13 amino acids long. V was shortened by 0 bases and J by 6 bases, with 10 bases between the two germline ends.

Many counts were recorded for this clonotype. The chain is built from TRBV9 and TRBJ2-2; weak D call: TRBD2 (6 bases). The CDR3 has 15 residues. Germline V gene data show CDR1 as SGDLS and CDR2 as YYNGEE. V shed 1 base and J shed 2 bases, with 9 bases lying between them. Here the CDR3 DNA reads TGTGCCAGCAGCGTATACGGGAGCAACACCGGGGAGCTGTTTTTT. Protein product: CASSVYGSNTGELFF.

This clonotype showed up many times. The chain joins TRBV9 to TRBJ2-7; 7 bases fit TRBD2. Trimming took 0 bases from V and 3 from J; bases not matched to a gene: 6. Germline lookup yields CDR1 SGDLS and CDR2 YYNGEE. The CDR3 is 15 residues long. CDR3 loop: CASSVGRTGGYEQYF. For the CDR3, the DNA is TGTGCCAGCAGCGTAGGGAGGACGGGGGGCTACGAGCAGTACTTC.

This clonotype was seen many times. This CDR3 is CASSVGTVSYEQYF. The CDR3 nucleotides are TGTGCCAGCAGCGTAGGGACGGTATCCTACGAGCAGTACTTC. The chain combines TRBV9 with TRBJ2-7; no definite D call. Per germline, CDR1 SGDLS and CDR2 YYNGEE. V lost 0 bases to trimming and J lost 1 base, with 8 bases between them. CDR3 length equals 14 residues.

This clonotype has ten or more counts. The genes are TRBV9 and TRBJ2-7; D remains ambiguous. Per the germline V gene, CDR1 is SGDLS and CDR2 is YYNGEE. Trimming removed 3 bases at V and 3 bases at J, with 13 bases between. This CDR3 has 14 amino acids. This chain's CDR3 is CASSAPGQNYEQYF. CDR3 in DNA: TGTGCCAGCAGCGCTCCGGGCCAGAACTACGAGCAGTACTTC.

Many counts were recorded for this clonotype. CDR3 region: CASSAGQNTEAFF. CDR3 DNA: TGTGCCAGCAGCGCGGGCCAAAACACTGAAGCTTTCTTT. The chain combines TRBV9 with TRBJ1-1; no definite D call. This CDR3 contains 13 residues. V was shortened by 3 bases and J by 2 bases, with 8 bases between the two germline ends. The germline gives CDR1 SGDLS, CDR2 YYNGEE. The full variable domain, its missing parts supplied by reference TRBV9 and TRBJ1-1, is DSGVTQTPKHLITATGQRVTLRCSPRSGDLSVYWYQQSLDQGLQFLIQYYNGEERAKGNILERFSAQQFPDLHSELNLSSLELGDSALYFCASSAGQNTEAFFGQGTRLTVV.

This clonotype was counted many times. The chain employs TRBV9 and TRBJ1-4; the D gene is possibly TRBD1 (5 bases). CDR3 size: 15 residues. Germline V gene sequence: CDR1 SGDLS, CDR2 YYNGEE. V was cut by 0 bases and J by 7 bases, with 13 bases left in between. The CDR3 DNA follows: TGTGCCAGCAGCGTAGATGGAAGGGGCTCTGAAAAACTGTTTTTT. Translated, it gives CASSVDGRGSEKLFF.

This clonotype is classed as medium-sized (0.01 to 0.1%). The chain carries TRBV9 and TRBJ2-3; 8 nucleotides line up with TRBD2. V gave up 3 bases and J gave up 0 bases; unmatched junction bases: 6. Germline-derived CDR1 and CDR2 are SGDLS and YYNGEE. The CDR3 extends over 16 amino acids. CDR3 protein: CASSEERESSTDTQYF. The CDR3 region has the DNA TGTGCCAGCAGCGAGGAGCGGGAGTCTAGCACAGATACGCAGTATTTT.

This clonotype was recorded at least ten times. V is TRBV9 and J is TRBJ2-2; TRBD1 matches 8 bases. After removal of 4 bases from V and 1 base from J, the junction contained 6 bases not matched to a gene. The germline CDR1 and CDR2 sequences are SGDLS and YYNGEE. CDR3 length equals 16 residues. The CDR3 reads CASSPPGTGNTGELFF. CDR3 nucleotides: TGTGCCAGCAGCCCTCCAGGGACAGGGAACACCGGGGAGCTGTTTTTT.

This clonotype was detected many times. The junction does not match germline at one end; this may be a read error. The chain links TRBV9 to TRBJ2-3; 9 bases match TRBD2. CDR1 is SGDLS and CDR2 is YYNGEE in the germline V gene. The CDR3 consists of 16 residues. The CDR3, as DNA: TGTGCCAGCAGCGTAGGTATTAGCGGGAGCATAGATACGCAGTATTTT. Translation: CASSVGISGSIDTQYF.

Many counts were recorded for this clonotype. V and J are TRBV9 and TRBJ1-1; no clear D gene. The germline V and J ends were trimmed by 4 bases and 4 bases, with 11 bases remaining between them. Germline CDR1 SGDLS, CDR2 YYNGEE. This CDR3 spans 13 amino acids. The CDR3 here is CASSTREGTEAFF. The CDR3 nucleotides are TGTGCCAGCAGCACCCGAGAGGGCACTGAAGCTTTCTTT.

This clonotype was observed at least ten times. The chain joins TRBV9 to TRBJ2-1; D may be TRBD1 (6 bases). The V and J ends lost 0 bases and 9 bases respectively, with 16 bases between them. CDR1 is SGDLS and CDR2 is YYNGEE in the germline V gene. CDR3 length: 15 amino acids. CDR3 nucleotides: TGTGCCAGCAGCGTAGATCTAGGAGCGACAGGTGAGCAGTTCTTC. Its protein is CASSVDLGATGEQFF.

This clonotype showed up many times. This CDR3 is CASSATHGGWETQYF. CDR3 nucleotide sequence: TGTGCCAGCAGCGCGACCCACGGGGGATGGGAGACCCAGTACTTC. The chain recombines TRBV9 with TRBJ2-5; TRBD2 might be the D (6 bases). The CDR3 covers 15 residues. Germline loops: CDR1 SGDLS, CDR2 YYNGEE. Trimming cost V 3 bases and J 5 bases, with 17 bases left between them.

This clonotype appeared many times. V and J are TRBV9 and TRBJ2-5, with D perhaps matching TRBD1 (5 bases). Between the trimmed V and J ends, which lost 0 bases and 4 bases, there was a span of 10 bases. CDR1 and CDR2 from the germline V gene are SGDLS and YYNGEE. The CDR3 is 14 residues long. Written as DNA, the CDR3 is TGTGCCAGCAGCGTAGGCCAGGGTCGAGAGACCCAGTACTTC. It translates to CASSVGQGRETQYF.

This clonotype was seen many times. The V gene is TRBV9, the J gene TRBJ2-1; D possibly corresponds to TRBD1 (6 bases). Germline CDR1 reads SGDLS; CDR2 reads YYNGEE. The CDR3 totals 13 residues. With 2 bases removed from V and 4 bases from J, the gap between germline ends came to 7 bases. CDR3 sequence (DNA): TGTGCCAGCAGCGTTCAGGGGTACAATGAGCAGTTCTTC. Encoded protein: CASSVQGYNEQFF.